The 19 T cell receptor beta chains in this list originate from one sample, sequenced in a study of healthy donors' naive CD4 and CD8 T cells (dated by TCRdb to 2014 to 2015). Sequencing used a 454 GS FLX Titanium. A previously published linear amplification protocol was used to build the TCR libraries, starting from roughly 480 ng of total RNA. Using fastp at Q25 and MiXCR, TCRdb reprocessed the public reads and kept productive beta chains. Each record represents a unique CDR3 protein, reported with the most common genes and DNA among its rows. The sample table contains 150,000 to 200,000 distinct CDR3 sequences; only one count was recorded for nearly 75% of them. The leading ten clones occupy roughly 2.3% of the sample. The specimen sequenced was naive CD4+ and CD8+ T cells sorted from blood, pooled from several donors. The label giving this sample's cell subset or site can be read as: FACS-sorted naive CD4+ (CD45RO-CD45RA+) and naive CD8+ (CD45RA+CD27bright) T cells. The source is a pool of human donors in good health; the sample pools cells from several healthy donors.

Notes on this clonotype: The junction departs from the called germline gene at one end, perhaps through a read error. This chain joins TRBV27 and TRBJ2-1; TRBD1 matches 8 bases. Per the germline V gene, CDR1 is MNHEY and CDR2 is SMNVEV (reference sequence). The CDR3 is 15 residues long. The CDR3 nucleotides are TGTGCCAGCAGTTTCACAGGGGGTGGATACACTGAGCAGTTCTTC. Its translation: CASSFTGGGYTEQFF.

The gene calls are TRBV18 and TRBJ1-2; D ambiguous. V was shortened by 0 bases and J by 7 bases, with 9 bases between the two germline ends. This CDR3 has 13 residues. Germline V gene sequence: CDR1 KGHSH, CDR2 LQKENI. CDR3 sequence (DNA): TGTGCCAGCTCACCACCGGTGGAAGGTGGCTACACCTTC. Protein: CASSPPVEGGYTF. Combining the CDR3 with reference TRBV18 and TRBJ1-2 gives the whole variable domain NAGVMQNPRHLVRRRGQEARLRCSPMKGHSHVYWYRQLPEEGLKFMVYLQKENIIDESGMPKERFSAEFPKEGPSILRIQQVVRGDSAAYFCASSPPVEGGYTFGSGTRLTVV.

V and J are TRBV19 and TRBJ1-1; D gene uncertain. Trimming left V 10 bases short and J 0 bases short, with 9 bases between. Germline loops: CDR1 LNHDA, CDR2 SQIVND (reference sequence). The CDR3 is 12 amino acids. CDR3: CAIQGMNTEAFF. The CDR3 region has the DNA TGTGCCATCCAAGGTATGAACACTGAAGCTTTCTTT.

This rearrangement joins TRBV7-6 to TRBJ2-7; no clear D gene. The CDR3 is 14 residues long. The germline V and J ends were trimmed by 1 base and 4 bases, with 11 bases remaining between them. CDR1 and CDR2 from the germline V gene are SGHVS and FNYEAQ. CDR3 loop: CASSLGTDTYEQYF. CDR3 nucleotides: TGTGCCAGCAGCTTAGGGACGGATACTTACGAGCAGTACTTC.

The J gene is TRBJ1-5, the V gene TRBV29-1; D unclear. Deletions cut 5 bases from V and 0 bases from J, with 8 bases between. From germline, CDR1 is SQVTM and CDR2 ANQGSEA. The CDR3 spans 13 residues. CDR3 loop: CSVQADSNQPQHF. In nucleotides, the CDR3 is TGCAGCGTTCAAGCAGATAGCAATCAGCCCCAGCATTTT.

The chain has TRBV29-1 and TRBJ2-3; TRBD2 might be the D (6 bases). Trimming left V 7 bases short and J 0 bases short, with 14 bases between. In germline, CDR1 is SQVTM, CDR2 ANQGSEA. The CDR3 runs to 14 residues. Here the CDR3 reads CSARGVISTDTQYF. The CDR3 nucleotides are TGCAGCGCCCGCGGGGTAATTAGCACAGATACGCAGTATTTT.

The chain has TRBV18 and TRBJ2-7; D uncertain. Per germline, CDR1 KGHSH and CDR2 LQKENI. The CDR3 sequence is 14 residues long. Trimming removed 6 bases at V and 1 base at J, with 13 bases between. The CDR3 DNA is TGTGCCAGCTCCGGATCTCCGTCTTCCTACGAGCAGTACTTC. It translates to CASSGSPSSYEQYF.

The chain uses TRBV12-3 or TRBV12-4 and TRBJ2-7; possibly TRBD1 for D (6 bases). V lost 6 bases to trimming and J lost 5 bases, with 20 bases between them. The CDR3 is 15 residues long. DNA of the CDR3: TGTGCCAGCAGCCCCGACCCAGGGGCGCGCGACGAGCAGTACTTC. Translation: CASSPDPGARDEQYF.

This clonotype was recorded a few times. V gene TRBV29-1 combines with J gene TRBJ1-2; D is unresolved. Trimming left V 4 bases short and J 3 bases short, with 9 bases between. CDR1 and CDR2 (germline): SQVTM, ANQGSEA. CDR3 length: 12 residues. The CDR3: CSVGWRDYGYTF. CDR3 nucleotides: TGCAGCGTTGGTTGGCGGGACTATGGCTACACCTTC.

The CDR3 DNA is TGCAGCGTACGGACAGGAGGGGAGGCTAACTATGGCTACACCTTC. This translates into CSVRTGGEANYGYTF. The V call is TRBV29-1, the J call TRBJ1-2, with 7 bases lining up with TRBD1. With V trimmed by 6 bases and J by 0 bases, 10 bases remained unmatched. The length of the CDR3 is 15 residues. CDR1 and CDR2 (germline): SQVTM, ANQGSEA.

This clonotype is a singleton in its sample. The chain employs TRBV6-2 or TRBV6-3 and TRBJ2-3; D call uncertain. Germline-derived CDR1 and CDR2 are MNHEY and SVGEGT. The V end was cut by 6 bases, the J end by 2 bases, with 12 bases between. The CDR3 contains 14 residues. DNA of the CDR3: TGTGCCAGCAGCTCTGGACCCGTCACAGATACGCAGTATTTT. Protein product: CASSSGPVTDTQYF.

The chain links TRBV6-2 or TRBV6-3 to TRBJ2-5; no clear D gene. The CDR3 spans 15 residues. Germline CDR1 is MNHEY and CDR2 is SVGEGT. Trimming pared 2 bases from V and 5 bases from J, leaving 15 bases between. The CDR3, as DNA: TGTGCCAGCAGTTACCTCCAATTGTCCTCTGAGACCCAGTACTTC. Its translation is CASSYLQLSSETQYF.

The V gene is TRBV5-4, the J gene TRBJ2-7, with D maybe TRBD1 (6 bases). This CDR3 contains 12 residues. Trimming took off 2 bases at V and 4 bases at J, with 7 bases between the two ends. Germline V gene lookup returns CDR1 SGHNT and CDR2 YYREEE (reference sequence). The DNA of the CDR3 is TGTGCCAGCAGCTTTACAGGGTACGAGCAGTACTTC. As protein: CASSFTGYEQYF.

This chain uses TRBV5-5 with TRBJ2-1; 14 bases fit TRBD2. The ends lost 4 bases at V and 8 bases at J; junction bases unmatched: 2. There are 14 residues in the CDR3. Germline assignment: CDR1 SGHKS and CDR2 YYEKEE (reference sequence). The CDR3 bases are TGTGCCAGCAGCGGGACTAGCGGGGGCTATGAGCAGTTCTTC. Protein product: CASSGTSGGYEQFF.

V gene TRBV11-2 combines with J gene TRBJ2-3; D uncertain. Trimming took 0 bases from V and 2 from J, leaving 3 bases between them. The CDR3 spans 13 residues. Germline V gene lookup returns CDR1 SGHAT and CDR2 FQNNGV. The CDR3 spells CASSLEVTDTQYF. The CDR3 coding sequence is TGTGCCAGCAGCTTAGAGGTCACAGATACGCAGTATTTT.

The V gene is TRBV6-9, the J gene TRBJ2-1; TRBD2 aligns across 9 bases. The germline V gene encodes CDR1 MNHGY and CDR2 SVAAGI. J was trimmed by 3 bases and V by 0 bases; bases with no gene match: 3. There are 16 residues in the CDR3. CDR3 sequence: CASSYSRLADYNEQFF. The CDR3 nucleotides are TGTGCCAGCAGTTATTCGCGACTAGCGGACTACAATGAGCAGTTCTTC.

CDR3: CASGQAGAYNEQFF. The CDR3 region has the DNA TGTGCCAGTGGGCAAGCGGGAGCCTACAATGAGCAGTTCTTC. The V gene is TRBV19, the J gene TRBJ2-1; 8 bases fit TRBD2. The V gene's germline CDR1 is LNHDA and CDR2 SQIVND (reference sequence). The CDR3 is 14 residues long. V was pared by 8 bases and J by 2 bases, with 5 bases of the junction left unmatched.

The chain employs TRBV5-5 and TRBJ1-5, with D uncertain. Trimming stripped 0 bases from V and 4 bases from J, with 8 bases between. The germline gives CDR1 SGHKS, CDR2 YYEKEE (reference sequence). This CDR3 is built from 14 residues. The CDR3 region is CASSLGSQNQPQHF. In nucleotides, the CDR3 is TGTGCCAGCAGCTTGGGGAGCCAAAATCAGCCCCAGCATTTT.

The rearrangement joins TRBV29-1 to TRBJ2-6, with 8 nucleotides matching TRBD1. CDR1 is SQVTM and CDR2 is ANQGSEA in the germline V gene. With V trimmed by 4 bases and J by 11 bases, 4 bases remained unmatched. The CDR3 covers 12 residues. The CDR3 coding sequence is TGCAGCGTTGGTGGGACAGGTCACGTCCTGACTTTC. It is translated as CSVGGTGHVLTF.